This T cell receptor (beta chain) is drawn from a study of CD8 T cells in ankylosing spondylitis. The study, taken as a whole, reports: Typical of ankylosing spondylitis blood, it appeared, was a TCR beta motif of under 10 highly homologous variants. As reported, disease-linked clones showed significant enrichment in matched ankylosing spondylitis synovial fluid.

Using its own MiXCR run on the 5' RACE reads, TCRdb lists one record per CDR3 protein. In the table there are roughly 350,000 distinct CDR3 sequences, around 7.6% of which are singletons. V lost 4 bases and J lost 2, with 3 bases in between. The CDR3 covers 12 residues. The V gene's germline CDR1 is SGDLS and CDR2 YYNGEE. This clonotype was seen repeatedly, ten times or more. No antigen is known for it. This TCR came from a male donor with ankylosing spondylitis. The chain recombines TRBV9 with TRBJ2-2; D is ambiguous. The sequenced sample was blood, either unsorted or a sorted T cell fraction (not recorded which). The CDR3 spells CASSTNTGELFF. For the CDR3, the DNA is TGTGCCAGCAGCACTAACACCGGGGAGCTGTTTTTT.